The 21 T cell receptor beta chains listed next were all sequenced from one sample in a study of molecular identifiers for immune sequencing clone quantification. MiXCR, applied by TCRdb to the PCR reads, yields one record per CDR3 protein. Of 40,000 to 65,000 distinct CDR3 sequences in the sample, just over 35% are singletons; the top ten hold 3% to 4%. Sequenced input: naive CD8+ T cells from blood, with Jurkat cell RNA spiked in. Subset specified: FACS-sorted CD8+CD4-CCR7+CD45RA+ naive T cells. These TCRs come from a human donor in good health. Some libraries in this study had Jurkat cell RNA spiked in.

This clonotype was found many times. The V call is TRBV5-1, the J call TRBJ1-1; perhaps TRBD1 as D (5 bases). Trimming took 0 bases from V and 12 from J, leaving 15 bases between them. The CDR3 has 13 residues. Germline values: CDR1 SGHRS, CDR2 YFSETQ. CDR3 sequence: CASSLAGRQGPFF. DNA for the CDR3: TGCGCCAGCAGCTTGGCGGGTCGGCAGGGACCTTTCTTT.

A remark on this clonotype: This may be a read error: a much more frequent sequence differs by one nucleotide. The rearrangement links TRBV5-3 to TRBJ1-4; D possibly corresponds to TRBD1 (6 bases). TRBV5-3 falls under the ORF class, with uncertain function. The CDR3 spans 16 residues. The CDR3 nucleotides read TGTGCCAGCAGCTTGCAATTGACAGGCCGAAAAGTAAAACTGTTTTTT. As protein: CASSLQLTGRKVKLFF.

The chain has TRBV5-1 and TRBJ2-7; 9 bases match TRBD1. The CDR3 has 17 residues. The ends lost 7 bases at V and 0 bases at J; junction bases unmatched: 14. Germline CDR1 reads SGHRS; CDR2 reads YFSETQ. In DNA form, the CDR3 reads TGCGCCAGCTGCTGGAGCTCCGGACAGGGGCACTCCTACGAGCAGTACTTC. It translates to CASCWSSGQGHSYEQYF.

The chain combines TRBV4-3 with TRBJ1-6; 7 bases line up with TRBD1. The CDR3 has 15 residues. Germline assignment: CDR1 LGHNA and CDR2 YSLEER. V was pared by 1 base and J by 3 bases, with 0 bases of the junction left unmatched. CDR3 nucleotides: TGCGCCAGCAGCCAAGGGACAGGCTATAATTCACCCCTCCACTTT. This codes for CASSQGTGYNSPLHF.

This clonotype appeared many times. The chain joins TRBV19 to TRBJ1-5; tentative D call: TRBD1 (5 bases). The germline V gene encodes CDR1 LNHDA and CDR2 SQIVND (reference sequence). CDR3 length: 12 amino acids. The V end lost 3 bases, the J end lost 6 bases, and 6 bases lay between the germline ends. The CDR3, as DNA: TGTGCCAGTAGTATCGGGGCTCAGCCCCAGCATTTT. Translation: CASSIGAQPQHF.

This clonotype was picked up many times. The chain recombines TRBV6-5 with TRBJ2-3; D unresolved. The germline V gene has CDR1 MNHEY and CDR2 SVGAGI. V was trimmed by 7 bases and J by 4 bases, leaving 6 bases between them. CDR3 length: 11 amino acids. The CDR3 region is CASNLADTQYF. CDR3 in DNA: TGTGCCAGCAATCTTGCAGATACGCAGTATTTT.

By frequency in the sample, this clonotype is medium-sized. The J gene is TRBJ2-7, the V gene TRBV9; 9 nucleotides line up with TRBD2. Germline lookup yields CDR1 SGDLS and CDR2 YYNGEE. There are 13 residues in the CDR3. V lost 4 bases to trimming and J lost 5 bases; unmatched junction nucleotides: 4. CDR3 residues: CASSPGTSNEQYF. CDR3 coding DNA: TGTGCCAGCAGCCCCGGGACTAGCAACGAGCAGTACTTC.

This rearrangement joins TRBV20-1 to TRBJ2-7; 10 nucleotides align to TRBD2. V dropped 5 bases and J dropped 4; count of bases not matched to a gene: 5. From germline, CDR1 is DFQATT and CDR2 SNEGSKA (reference sequence). CDR3 length: 13 residues. CDR3 bases: TGCAGTGCTGCGGGACTAGCGACGTACGAGCAGTACTTC. This sequence encodes CSAAGLATYEQYF.

This clonotype was detected many times. The chain couples TRBV6-5 to TRBJ1-6, with D hard to call. The germline V gene encodes CDR1 MNHEY and CDR2 SVGAGI. Trimming took off 4 bases at V and 0 bases at J, with 19 bases between the two ends. The CDR3 has 19 amino acids. For the CDR3, the DNA is TGTGCCAGCAGTTCCCGTCTGGCCCTCCTCCACTCCTATAATTCACCCCTCCACTTT. Amino acid sequence: CASSSRLALLHSYNSPLHF.

This clonotype was picked up many times. V usage is TRBV7-8 and J usage is TRBJ2-3; TRBD2 is a possible D gene (6 bases). V was pared by 5 bases and J by 3 bases, with 18 bases between. There are 16 residues in the CDR3. Germline V gene sequence: CDR1 SGHVS, CDR2 FQNEAQ. The CDR3 sequence: CASSALLALETDTQYF. DNA for the CDR3: TGTGCCAGCAGCGCCCTACTAGCCTTGGAAACAGATACGCAGTATTTT.

A remark on this clonotype: This may be a read error: a much more frequent sequence differs by one nucleotide. The chain couples TRBV28 to TRBJ2-7; weak D call: TRBD2 (6 bases). This CDR3 has 13 amino acids. Germline loops: CDR1 MDHEN, CDR2 SYDVKM. The CDR3 region has the DNA TGTGCCAGCAGTTTAGCGGGACCCTACGAGCTGTACTTC. Its translation: CASSLAGPYELYF.

The gene calls are TRBV28 and TRBJ2-7; no clear D gene. V was pared by 3 bases and J by 5 bases, with 14 bases between. CDR1 is MDHEN and CDR2 is SYDVKM in the germline V gene. This CDR3 contains 14 residues. CDR3 residues: CASSFSQFADEQYF. The CDR3 DNA is TGTGCCAGCAGTTTTAGCCAGTTCGCGGACGAGCAGTACTTC.

This chain joins TRBV2 and TRBJ2-1, with D possibly being TRBD2 (6 bases). From germline, CDR1 is SNHLY and CDR2 FYNNEI. CDR3 length: 12 residues. V was trimmed by 7 bases and J by 8 bases, leaving 12 bases between them. The DNA of the CDR3 is TGTGCCAGCAAGGGAGGCGGCCATGAGCAGTTCTTC. The encoded protein is CASKGGGHEQFF.

The gene calls are TRBV14 and TRBJ2-3; D is uncertain. Trimming shortened V by 9 bases and J by 4 bases, and 5 bases separated the two germline ends. Germline values: CDR1 SGHDN, CDR2 FVKESK. The CDR3 sequence is 10 residues long. As DNA, the CDR3 is TGTGCCAGGCCTCCAGATACGCAGTATTTT. Translation: CARPPDTQYF.

A word on this clonotype: The CDR3 carries no conserved terminal phenylalanine or tryptophan, so it likely arises from a read error. This sequence joins TRBV4-3 and TRBJ2-3; 12 bases match TRBD2. This CDR3 has 16 amino acids. The germline V gene encodes CDR1 LGHNA and CDR2 YSLEER. The CDR3 nucleotides read TGCGCCAGCAGCCAAGAGACTAGCGGGAGTTCAGATGCGCAGTATCTT. Residues: CASSQETSGSSDAQYL.

This clonotype appeared many times. The V and J genes are TRBV7-2 and TRBJ2-3, with D unresolved. Trimming left V 2 bases short and J 2 bases short, with 8 bases between. Germline loops: CDR1 SGHTA, CDR2 FQGNSA. CDR3 length: 14 residues. The CDR3 DNA reads as TGTGCCAGCAGCTTATACCCCCACACAGATACGCAGTATTTT. This translates into CASSLYPHTDTQYF.

This clonotype was recorded many times. This rearrangement joins TRBV5-6 to TRBJ1-1; tentative D call: TRBD1 (6 bases). Germline V gives CDR1 SGHDT, CDR2 YYEEEE. Trimming shortened V by 2 bases and J by 3 bases, and 11 bases separated the two germline ends. The CDR3 is made up of 14 amino acids. CDR3 in amino acids: CASSFGGAHTEAFF. For the CDR3, the DNA is TGTGCCAGCAGCTTCGGGGGCGCGCACACTGAAGCTTTCTTT.

This clonotype was found a few times. The V and J genes are TRBV6-5 and TRBJ1-2; D not certain. The CDR3 loop spans 15 amino acids. CDR1 is MNHEY, CDR2 SVGAGI, per germline. Trimming pared 4 bases from V and 1 base from J, leaving 13 bases between. The CDR3 DNA sequence: TGTGCCAGCAGTTCCCCCGAGACACATAACTATGGCTACACCTTC. Protein: CASSSPETHNYGYTF.

This clonotype was picked up many times. The chain is built from TRBV7-9 and TRBJ1-1, with D unclear. The V end lost 0 bases, the J end lost 8 bases, and 7 bases lay between the germline ends. This CDR3 spans 12 amino acids. CDR1 SEHNR and CDR2 FQNEAQ come from the germline V gene (reference sequence). CDR3 sequence: CASSLARREAFF. In DNA form, the CDR3 reads TGTGCCAGCAGCTTAGCGAGAAGAGAAGCTTTCTTT.

The rearrangement links TRBV24-1 to TRBJ2-2; TRBD2 might be the D (6 bases). Germline values: CDR1 KGHDR, CDR2 SFDVKD. Trimming left V 9 bases short and J 5 bases short, with 9 bases between. This CDR3 is 12 amino acids long. The CDR3 here is CATGLATGELFF. CDR3 DNA: TGTGCCACCGGGCTAGCGACCGGGGAGCTGTTTTTT.

The rearrangement uses TRBV10-2 and TRBJ1-2; possibly TRBD1 for D (5 bases). The CDR3 contains 13 residues. Germline V gives CDR1 WSHSY, CDR2 SAAADI. V was trimmed by 0 bases and J by 3 bases, leaving 5 bases between them. This CDR3 is CASSESTDYGYTF. In DNA, the CDR3 is TGCGCCAGCAGTGAGTCGACAGACTATGGCTACACCTTC.